A selection of T cell receptor beta chains follows, all from one sample in a study of T cell repertoires in cytomegalovirus infection. The antigens these receptors bind are not known. Via MiXCR, TCRdb re-called the reads, giving one row per CDR3 protein. The profile shows about 920,000 distinct CDR3 sequences, about a third of them singletons. The sample in question was cultured CD8+ T cells from PBMCs, obtained from culture after CMV antigen stimulation. These receptors were taken from a human donor in good health (CMV status not recorded). Some clones in this sample may be carry-over from other donors' samples. Each CDR3 is given without its conserved first and last residue.

V gene	J gene	CDR3 protein
TRBV19	TRBJ2-3	ASSIAWVGNTDTQY
TRBV28	TRBJ1-2	ASRSPEDRTSLNYGYT
TRBV6-5	TRBJ2-5	ASSYSNGVETQY
TRBV7-2	TRBJ2-3	ASSPRELADTDTQY
TRBV6-1	TRBJ2-7	ASSEAGWGTVYEQY
TRBV28	TRBJ2-2	ASNPLAGGLTGELF
TRBV10-3	TRBJ1-2	AISLFHGRTGEVRGYGYT
TRBV10-3	TRBJ1-2	AISEGGADGYT
TRBV6-4	TRBJ2-7	ASSEVGGTYEQY
TRBV15	TRBJ2-5	ATSTRRGETQY
TRBV7-2	TRBJ2-7	ASSRPGTGSYEQY